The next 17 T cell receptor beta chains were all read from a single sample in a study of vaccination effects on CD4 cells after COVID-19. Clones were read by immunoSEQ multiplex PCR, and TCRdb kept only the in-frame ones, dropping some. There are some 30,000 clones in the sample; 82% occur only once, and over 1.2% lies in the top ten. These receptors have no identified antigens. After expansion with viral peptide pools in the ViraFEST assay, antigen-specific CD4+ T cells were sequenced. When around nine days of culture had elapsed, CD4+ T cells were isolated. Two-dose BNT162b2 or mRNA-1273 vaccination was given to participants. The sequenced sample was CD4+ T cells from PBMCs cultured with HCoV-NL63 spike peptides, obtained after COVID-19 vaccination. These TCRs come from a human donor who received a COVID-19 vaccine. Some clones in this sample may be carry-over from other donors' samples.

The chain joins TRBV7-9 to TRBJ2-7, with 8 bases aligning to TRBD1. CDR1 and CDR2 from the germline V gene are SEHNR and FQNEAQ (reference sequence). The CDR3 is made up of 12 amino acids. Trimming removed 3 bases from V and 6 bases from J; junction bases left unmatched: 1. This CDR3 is CASSLTGVEQYV. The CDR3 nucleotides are TGTGCCAGCAGCTTGACAGGGGTCGAGCAGTACGTC.

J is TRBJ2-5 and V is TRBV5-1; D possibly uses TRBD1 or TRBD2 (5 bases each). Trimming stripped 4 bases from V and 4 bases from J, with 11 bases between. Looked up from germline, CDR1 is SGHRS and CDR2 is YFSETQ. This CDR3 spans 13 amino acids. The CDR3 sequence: CASSTGTAETQYF. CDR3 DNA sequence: TGCGCCAGCAGCACCGGGACGGCAGAGACCCAGTACTTC. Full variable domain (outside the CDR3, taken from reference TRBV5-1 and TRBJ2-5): KAGVTQTPRYLIKTRGQQVTLSCSPISGHRSVSWYQQTPGQGLQFLFEYFSETQRNKGNFPGRFSGRQFSNSRSEMNVSTLELGDSALYLCASSTGTAETQYFGPGTRLLVL.

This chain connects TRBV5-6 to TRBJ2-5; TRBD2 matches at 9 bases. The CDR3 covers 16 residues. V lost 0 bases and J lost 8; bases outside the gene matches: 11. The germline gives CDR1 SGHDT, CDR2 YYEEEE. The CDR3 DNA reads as TGTGCCAGCAGCTTGGGTAGCGGGGGACCGAAGAGTACCCAGTACTTC. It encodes CASSLGSGGPKSTQYF. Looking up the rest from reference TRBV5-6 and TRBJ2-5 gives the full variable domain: DAGVTQSPTHLIKTRGQQVTLRCSPKSGHDTVSWYQQALGQGPQFIFQYYEEEERQRGNFPDRFSGHQFPNYSSELNVNALLLGDSALYLCASSLGSGGPKSTQYFGPGTRLLVL.

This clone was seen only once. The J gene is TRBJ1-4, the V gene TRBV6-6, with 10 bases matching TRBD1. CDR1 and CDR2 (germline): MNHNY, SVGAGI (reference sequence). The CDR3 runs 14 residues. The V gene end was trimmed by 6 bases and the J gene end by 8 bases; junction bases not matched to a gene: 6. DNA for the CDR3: TGTGCCAGCAGAAGACAGGGGGCAGGGGAAAAACTGTTTTTT. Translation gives CASRRQGAGEKLFF.

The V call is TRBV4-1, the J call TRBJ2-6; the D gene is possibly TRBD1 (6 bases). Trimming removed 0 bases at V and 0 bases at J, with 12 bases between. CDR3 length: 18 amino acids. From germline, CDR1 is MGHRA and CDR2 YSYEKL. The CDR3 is CASSQDGQPSSGANVLTF. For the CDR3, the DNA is TGCGCCAGCAGCCAAGATGGACAGCCGAGCTCTGGGGCCAACGTCCTGACTTTC.

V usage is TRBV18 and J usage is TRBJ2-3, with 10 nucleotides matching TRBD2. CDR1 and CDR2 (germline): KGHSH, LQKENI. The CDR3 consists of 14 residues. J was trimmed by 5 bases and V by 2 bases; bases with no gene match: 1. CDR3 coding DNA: TGTGCCAGCTCACCAGCTAGCGGGAGAGATACGCAGTATTTT. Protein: CASSPASGRDTQYF.

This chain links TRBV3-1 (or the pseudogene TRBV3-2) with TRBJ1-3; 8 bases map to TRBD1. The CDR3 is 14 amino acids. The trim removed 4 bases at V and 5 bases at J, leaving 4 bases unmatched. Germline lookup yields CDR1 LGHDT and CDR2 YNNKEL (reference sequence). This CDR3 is CASSPGGARNTIYF. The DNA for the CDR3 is TGTGCCAGCAGCCCAGGGGGCGCGAGAAACACCATATATTTT.

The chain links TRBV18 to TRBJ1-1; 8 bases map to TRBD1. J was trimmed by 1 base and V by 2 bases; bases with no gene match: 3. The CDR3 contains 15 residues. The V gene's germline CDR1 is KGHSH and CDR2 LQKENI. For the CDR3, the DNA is TGTGCCAGCTCACCATGGACAGGGCAGAACACTGAAGCTTTCTTT. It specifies CASSPWTGQNTEAFF.

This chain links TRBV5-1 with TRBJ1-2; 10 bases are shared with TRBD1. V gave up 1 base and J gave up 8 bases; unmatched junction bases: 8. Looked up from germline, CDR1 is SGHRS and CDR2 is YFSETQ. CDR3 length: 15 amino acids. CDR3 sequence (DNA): TGCGCCAGCAGCTTGAGTTCGACAGGGGGCCTGGGCTACACCTTC. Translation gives CASSLSSTGGLGYTF.

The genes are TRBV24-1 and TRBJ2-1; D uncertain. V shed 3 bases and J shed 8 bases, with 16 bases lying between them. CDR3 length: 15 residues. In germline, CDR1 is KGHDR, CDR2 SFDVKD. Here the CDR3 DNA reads TGTGCCACCAGTGATCCCAAATTCGTCACGGATGAGCAGTTCTTC. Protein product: CATSDPKFVTDEQFF.

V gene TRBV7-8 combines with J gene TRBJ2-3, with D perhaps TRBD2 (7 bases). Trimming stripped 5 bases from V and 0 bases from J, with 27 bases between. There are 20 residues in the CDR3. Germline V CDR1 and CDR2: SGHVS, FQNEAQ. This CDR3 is CASSPRALRGGPTSTDTQYF. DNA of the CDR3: TGTGCCAGCAGCCCGCGGGCCCTGAGGGGGGGACCAACTAGCACAGATACGCAGTATTTT.

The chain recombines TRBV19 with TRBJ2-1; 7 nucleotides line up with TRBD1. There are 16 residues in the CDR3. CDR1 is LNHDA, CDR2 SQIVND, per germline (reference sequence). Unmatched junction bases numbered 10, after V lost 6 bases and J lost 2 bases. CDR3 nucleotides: TGTGCCAGTAGCAAACTGCAAACAGGGGCCTACAATGAGCAGTTCTTC. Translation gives CASSKLQTGAYNEQFF.

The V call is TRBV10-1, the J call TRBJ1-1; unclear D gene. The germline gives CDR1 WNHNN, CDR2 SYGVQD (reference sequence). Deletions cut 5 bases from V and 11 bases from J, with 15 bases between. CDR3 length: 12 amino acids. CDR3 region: CASSYDGRLAFF. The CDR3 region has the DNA TGCGCCAGCAGTTATGACGGGCGCTTGGCTTTCTTT.

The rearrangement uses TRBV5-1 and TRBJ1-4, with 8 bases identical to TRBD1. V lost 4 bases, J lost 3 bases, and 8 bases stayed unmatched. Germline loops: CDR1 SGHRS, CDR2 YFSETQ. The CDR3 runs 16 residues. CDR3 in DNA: TGCGCCAGCAGCGGGGCCATGGACAGGGCTAATGAAAAACTGTTTTTT. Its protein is CASSGAMDRANEKLFF.

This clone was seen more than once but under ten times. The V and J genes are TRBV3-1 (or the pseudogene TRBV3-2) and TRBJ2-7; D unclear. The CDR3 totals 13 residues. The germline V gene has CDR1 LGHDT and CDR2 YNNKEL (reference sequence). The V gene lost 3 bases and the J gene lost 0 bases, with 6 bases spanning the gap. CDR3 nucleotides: TGTGCCAGCAGCCATGGCAGCTCCTACGAGCAGTACGTC. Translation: CASSHGSSYEQYV.

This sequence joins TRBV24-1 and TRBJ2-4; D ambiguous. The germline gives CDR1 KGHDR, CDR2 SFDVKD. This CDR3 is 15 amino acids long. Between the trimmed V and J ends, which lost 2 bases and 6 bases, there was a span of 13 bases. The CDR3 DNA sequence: TGTGCCACCAGTGATTATAGAGACAACGGAAACATTCAGTACTTC. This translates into CATSDYRDNGNIQYF.

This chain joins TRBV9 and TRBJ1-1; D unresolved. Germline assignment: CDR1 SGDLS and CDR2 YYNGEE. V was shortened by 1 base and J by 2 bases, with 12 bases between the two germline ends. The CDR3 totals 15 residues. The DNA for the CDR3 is TGTGCCAGCAGCGTAACCTGGTCGGGAAACACTGAAGCTTTCTTT. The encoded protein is CASSVTWSGNTEAFF.